The rows below give T cell receptor beta chains drawn from one sample of a study of OX40 agonist ivuxolimab in advanced cancers. Clones were read by immunoSEQ multiplex PCR, and TCRdb kept only the in-frame ones, dropping some. The sample has over 95,000 clones, 90% to 95% seen once. The source material was CD4+ or CD8+ T cells sorted from blood, sampled in a trial of the OX40 agonist ivuxolimab. These receptors were obtained from an adult with an advanced solid tumor such as melanoma, head and neck, liver or kidney cancer. Each CDR3 is given with its conserved first and last residue. A D gene is named only where the DNA matches it firmly. Clone sizes are given selectively: once, few, many, or a class where the clone is expanded.

v_call: TRBV20-1
j_call: TRBJ2-1
d_call: .
clone_size: few
cdr3_aa: CSVQSYEQFF
cdr3_nt: TGCAGTGTCCAGTCTTATGAGCAGTTCTTC

v_call: TRBV6-6
j_call: TRBJ1-4
d_call: .
clone_size: .
cdr3_aa: CASSNPGQRNEKLFF
cdr3_nt: TGTGCCAGCAGTAACCCGGGACAACGTAATGAAAAACTGTTTTTT

v_call: TRBV5-8
j_call: TRBJ2-2
d_call: TRBD2
clone_size: .
cdr3_aa: CASSFASGLNTGELFF
cdr3_nt: TGTGCCAGCAGCTTCGCTAGCGGGTTGAACACCGGGGAGCTGTTTTTT

v_call: TRBV18
j_call: TRBJ2-1
d_call: .
clone_size: once
cdr3_aa: CASSRGLPNEQFF
cdr3_nt: TGTGCCAGCTCCCGAGGACTGCCCAATGAGCAGTTCTTC

v_call: TRBV7-9
j_call: TRBJ2-1
d_call: TRBD2
clone_size: .
cdr3_aa: CASSRLGLAQYNEQFF
cdr3_nt: TGTGCCAGCAGCCGATTGGGACTAGCGCAATACAATGAGCAGTTCTTC

v_call: TRBV6-5
j_call: TRBJ2-1
d_call: TRBD2
clone_size: once
cdr3_aa: CASSYLAGVAHNEQFF
cdr3_nt: TGTGCCAGCAGTTACCTAGCGGGAGTTGCCCACAATGAGCAGTTCTTC

v_call: TRBV5-5
j_call: TRBJ2-5
d_call: .
clone_size: .
cdr3_aa: CASSPEGQTQYF
cdr3_nt: TGTGCCAGCAGCCCAGAAGGACAGACCCAGTACTTC

v_call: TRBV11-2
j_call: TRBJ1-2
d_call: .
clone_size: .
cdr3_aa: CASSFSNYGYTF
cdr3_nt: TGTGCCAGCAGCTTTTCTAACTATGGCTACACCTTC

v_call: TRBV7-6
j_call: TRBJ1-3
d_call: .
clone_size: .
cdr3_aa: CASSLKREPSSGNTIYF
cdr3_nt: TGTGCCAGCAGCTTAAAGAGGGAGCCGAGCTCTGGAAACACCATATATTTT

v_call: TRBV14
j_call: TRBJ1-2
d_call: TRBD1
clone_size: .
cdr3_aa: CASSQTGGDGYTF
cdr3_nt: TGTGCCAGCAGCCAGACAGGGGGGGATGGCTACACCTTC

v_call: TRBV28
j_call: TRBJ2-5
d_call: .
clone_size: .
cdr3_aa: CASSSGQQETQYF
cdr3_nt: TGTGCCAGCAGTAGCGGACAGCAAGAGACCCAGTACTTC

v_call: TRBV19
j_call: TRBJ2-5
d_call: .
clone_size: .
cdr3_aa: CASSLRVGTQETQYF
cdr3_nt: TGTGCCAGTAGTCTCAGGGTTGGGACCCAAGAGACCCAGTACTTC

v_call: TRBV27
j_call: TRBJ2-7
d_call: TRBD1
clone_size: once
cdr3_aa: CASSLTGTGRYEQYF
cdr3_nt: TGTGCCAGCAGTCTCACCGGGACAGGCCGCTACGAGCAGTACTTC

v_call: TRBV7-2
j_call: TRBJ2-2
d_call: .
clone_size: .
cdr3_aa: CASSLNRLGRWGTGELFF
cdr3_nt: TGTGCCAGCAGCTTAAATCGGCTAGGGAGGTGGGGCACCGGGGAGCTGTTTTTT

v_call: TRBV28
j_call: TRBJ1-1
d_call: TRBD1
clone_size: .
cdr3_aa: CASSSGGTGTEAFF
cdr3_nt: TGTGCCAGCAGTTCAGGGGGAACTGGCACTGAAGCTTTCTTT

v_call: TRBV11-2
j_call: TRBJ2-7
d_call: .
clone_size: .
cdr3_aa: CASSWGSGLRNEQYF
cdr3_nt: TGTGCCAGCAGCTGGGGGAGTGGGTTGCGGAACGAGCAGTACTTC

v_call: TRBV7-7
j_call: TRBJ2-2
d_call: TRBD1
clone_size: .
cdr3_aa: CASSFGQGATGELFF
cdr3_nt: TGTGCCAGCAGCTTTGGACAGGGGGCCACCGGGGAGCTGTTTTTT

v_call: TRBV5-1
j_call: TRBJ2-7
d_call: TRBD2
clone_size: .
cdr3_aa: CASSGGPGGDYEQYF
cdr3_nt: TGCGCCAGCAGCGGTGGGCCCGGGGGGGACTACGAGCAGTACTTC

v_call: TRBV28
j_call: TRBJ2-1
d_call: .
clone_size: .
cdr3_aa: CASSLLPSSSYNEQFF
cdr3_nt: TGTGCCAGCAGTTTGTTACCCAGTAGCTCCTACAATGAGCAGTTCTTC

v_call: TRBV7-2
j_call: TRBJ2-7
d_call: .
clone_size: .
cdr3_aa: CASSEGGTRRYEQYF
cdr3_nt: TGTGCCAGCAGCGAGGGAGGAACTCGACGTTACGAGCAGTACTTC

v_call: TRBV5-1
j_call: TRBJ2-7
d_call: TRBD2
clone_size: .
cdr3_aa: CASSSGGVSSYEQYF
cdr3_nt: TGCGCCAGCAGCTCGGGGGGAGTAAGCTCCTACGAGCAGTACTTC

v_call: TRBV5-4
j_call: TRBJ1-1
d_call: .
clone_size: once
cdr3_aa: CASSLGGQSNTEAFF
cdr3_nt: TGTGCCAGCAGCTTAGGTGGACAGTCGAACACTGAAGCTTTCTTT

v_call: TRBV29-1
j_call: TRBJ1-1
d_call: .
clone_size: .
cdr3_aa: CSVPTVNTEAFF
cdr3_nt: TGCAGCGTCCCGACGGTGAACACTGAAGCTTTCTTT

v_call: TRBV7-2
j_call: TRBJ2-2
d_call: .
clone_size: .
cdr3_aa: CASSFAGTNTGELFF
cdr3_nt: TGTGCCAGCAGCTTCGCGGGAACGAACACCGGGGAGCTGTTTTTT

v_call: TRBV4-2
j_call: TRBJ2-7
d_call: TRBD2
clone_size: .
cdr3_aa: CASSQERLAGVGGYEQYF
cdr3_nt: TGTGCCAGCAGCCAAGAACGACTAGCGGGGGTCGGGGGCTACGAGCAGTACTTC

v_call: TRBV28
j_call: TRBJ1-5
d_call: .
clone_size: .
cdr3_aa: CASSLADQPQHF
cdr3_nt: TGTGCCAGCAGTTTGGCGGATCAGCCCCAGCATTTT

v_call: TRBV7-2
j_call: TRBJ2-2
d_call: TRBD1
clone_size: .
cdr3_aa: CASSLGGQGRTGELFF
cdr3_nt: TGTGCCAGCAGCTTAGGGGGACAGGGGAGGACCGGGGAGCTGTTTTTT

v_call: TRBV7-9
j_call: TRBJ1-4
d_call: TRBD1
clone_size: .
cdr3_aa: CASSFGQGREKLFF
cdr3_nt: TGTGCCAGCAGCTTTGGACAGGGGAGAGAAAAACTGTTTTTT

v_call: TRBV11-1
j_call: TRBJ1-2
d_call: .
clone_size: few
cdr3_aa: CASSSGLTPVYTF
cdr3_nt: TGTGCCAGCAGCTCTGGACTAACCCCGGTCTACACCTTC

v_call: TRBV29-1
j_call: TRBJ1-2
d_call: TRBD1
clone_size: .
cdr3_aa: CSVRQGNGYTF
cdr3_nt: TGCAGCGTCCGACAGGGGAACGGCTACACCTTC

v_call: TRBV30
j_call: TRBJ1-1
d_call: TRBD1
clone_size: .
cdr3_aa: CAWKGQGRTEAFF
cdr3_nt: TGTGCCTGGAAGGGACAGGGAAGGACTGAAGCTTTCTTT

v_call: TRBV28
j_call: TRBJ1-2
d_call: .
clone_size: .
cdr3_aa: CASSLSGFGGYTF
cdr3_nt: TGTGCCAGCAGTTTATCCGGGTTCGGGGGCTACACCTTC

v_call: TRBV5-3
j_call: TRBJ2-1
d_call: TRBD2
clone_size: once
cdr3_aa: CARSLMGGLGSSYNEQFF
cdr3_nt: TGTGCCAGAAGCCTTATGGGGGGACTAGGGAGTTCCTACAATGAGCAGTTCTTC

v_call: TRBV4-3
j_call: TRBJ2-5
d_call: TRBD2
clone_size: once
cdr3_aa: CASSQDGPESLAGGAQYF
cdr3_nt: TGCGCCAGCAGCCAAGATGGACCGGAGTCACTAGCGGGAGGAGCCCAGTACTTC

v_call: TRBV30
j_call: TRBJ2-7
d_call: TRBD1
clone_size: .
cdr3_aa: CAWRRTGANYEQYF
cdr3_nt: TGTGCCTGGAGGAGGACAGGGGCAAACTACGAGCAGTACTTC

v_call: TRBV7-3
j_call: TRBJ1-1
d_call: .
clone_size: .
cdr3_aa: CASRLSGDSAEAFF
cdr3_nt: TGTGCCAGCAGGTTGTCCGGGGACTCTGCTGAAGCTTTCTTT

v_call: TRBV7-2
j_call: TRBJ2-1
d_call: .
clone_size: .
cdr3_aa: CASSLARNEQFF
cdr3_nt: TGTGCCAGCAGCTTAGCGAGGAATGAGCAGTTCTTC

v_call: TRBV7-2
j_call: TRBJ1-5
d_call: .
clone_size: once
cdr3_aa: CASSSRGGSNQPQHF
cdr3_nt: TGTGCCAGCAGTTCCCGTGGGGGAAGCAATCAGCCCCAGCATTTT

v_call: TRBV5-1
j_call: TRBJ1-4
d_call: TRBD1
clone_size: .
cdr3_aa: CASREPGGNEKLFF
cdr3_nt: TGCGCCAGCAGGGAGCCAGGGGGAAATGAAAAACTGTTTTTT

v_call: TRBV23-1
j_call: TRBJ2-7
d_call: TRBD1
clone_size: .
cdr3_aa: CASPSPGQGMGEQYF
cdr3_nt: TGCGCCAGCCCGTCACCGGGACAGGGGATGGGCGAGCAGTACTTC

v_call: TRBV6-1
j_call: TRBJ1-4
d_call: .
clone_size: .
cdr3_aa: CASSVGPEGLFF
cdr3_nt: TGTGCCAGCAGTGTGGGGCCTGAGGGACTGTTTTTT

v_call: TRBV6-5
j_call: TRBJ2-7
d_call: TRBD1
clone_size: .
cdr3_aa: CASKGPGQLYEQYF
cdr3_nt: TGTGCCAGCAAAGGACCGGGACAGCTCTACGAGCAGTACTTC

v_call: TRBV4-1
j_call: TRBJ2-5
d_call: .
clone_size: once
cdr3_aa: CASSQSGRQETQYF
cdr3_nt: TGCGCCAGCAGCCAATCAGGCAGGCAAGAGACCCAGTACTTC

v_call: TRBV11-2
j_call: TRBJ2-5
d_call: TRBD1
clone_size: .
cdr3_aa: CASSSRDRGILYF
cdr3_nt: TGTGCCAGCAGCTCTCGGGACAGGGGGATTCTTTACTTC

v_call: TRBV9
j_call: TRBJ1-3
d_call: .
clone_size: .
cdr3_aa: CASSADLRSSGNTIYF
cdr3_nt: TGTGCCAGCAGCGCGGACCTCAGGAGCTCTGGAAACACCATATATTTT

v_call: TRBV14
j_call: TRBJ1-3
d_call: .
clone_size: few
cdr3_aa: CASSEQGSGNTIYF
cdr3_nt: TGTGCCAGCAGCGAACAGGGATCTGGAAACACCATATATTTT

v_call: TRBV19
j_call: TRBJ2-1
d_call: .
clone_size: .
cdr3_aa: CASSIGRGRWNEQFF
cdr3_nt: TGTGCCAGTAGTATAGGCCGGGGCCGATGGAATGAGCAGTTCTTC

v_call: TRBV2
j_call: TRBJ2-1
d_call: .
clone_size: .
cdr3_aa: CASSVGRVTLNNEQFF
cdr3_nt: TGTGCCAGCAGTGTGGGCAGGGTAACCCTAAACAATGAGCAGTTCTTC

v_call: TRBV28
j_call: TRBJ2-3
d_call: .
clone_size: once
cdr3_aa: CASSLWTDTTDTQYF
cdr3_nt: TGTGCCAGCAGTTTATGGACGGATACCACAGATACGCAGTATTTT

v_call: TRBV4-1
j_call: TRBJ2-7
d_call: TRBD2
clone_size: .
cdr3_aa: CASSQDRGTILPYEQYF
cdr3_nt: TGCGCCAGCAGCCAAGATCGGGGGACTATCCTCCCCTACGAGCAGTACTTC

v_call: TRBV28
j_call: TRBJ1-2
d_call: TRBD1
clone_size: .
cdr3_aa: CASRRDRGSVGYTF
cdr3_nt: TGTGCCAGCAGGAGAGACAGGGGATCGGTAGGCTACACCTTC